This record covers a single T cell receptor beta chain. Its antigen remains unidentified. MiXCR, applied by TCRdb to the reads, yields one record per CDR3 protein. The sample lists around 740,000 distinct CDR3 sequences, less than 40% occurring once. The data were taken from a study of T cell repertoires in cytomegalovirus infection. Study observations and caveats: The cumulative frequency of public TCR beta families distinguished individuals who carried CMV together with the relevant HLA. HLA-C-restricted TCR beta clonotypes specific for CMV led the ex vivo response.

The CDR3 loop spans 16 amino acids. The germline V gene encodes CDR1 LNHNV and CDR2 YYDKDF (reference sequence). V was pared by 5 bases and J by 10 bases, with 24 bases between. The sequence was collected from a human donor in good health (CMV status not recorded). Some clones in this sample may be carry-over from other donors' samples. The J gene is TRBJ2-1, the V gene TRBV15, with a possible D match to TRBD1 (6 bases). The source material was PBMCs. DNA for the CDR3: TGTGCCACCAGCCGACCGATCAGACATCAGGGGAACGAGCAGTTCTTC. It yields the protein CATSRPIRHQGNEQFF.